The rows below give T cell receptor beta chains drawn from one sample of a study of lymphopenia after photon versus proton radiotherapy. Profiling relied on immunoSEQ multiplex PCR, and the TCRdb table lists in-frame clones only, not all of them. The sample lists under 75,000 clones; approximately 90% were seen once. The sample in question was peripheral blood, obtained from a patient treated with photon-based radiotherapy. These receptor sequences come from a woman in her thirties or forties with cholangiocarcinoma. Each CDR3 is given with its conserved first and last residue. The order of the fields is CDR3 length, D gene, clone size, J gene, V gene, CDR3 DNA, CDR3 protein. The D gene is left open where the match is weak. Rows may omit the clone size; those that give it use once, few, many or a size class.

CDR3 length: 15
D gene: TRBD1
clone size: NA
J gene: TRBJ1-1
V gene: TRBV27
CDR3 DNA: TGTGCCAGCAGCCCCCTAGGGACAGGGGGCCCTGAAGCTTTCTTT
CDR3 protein: CASSPLGTGGPEAFF

CDR3 length: 15
D gene: TRBD2
clone size: medium-sized
J gene: TRBJ2-3
V gene: TRBV6-1
CDR3 DNA: TGTGCCTCCGCTCCCGGGGGGAGTCCCACAGATACGCAGTATTTT
CDR3 protein: CASAPGGSPTDTQYF

CDR3 length: 15
D gene: NA
clone size: NA
J gene: TRBJ1-1
V gene: TRBV7-2
CDR3 DNA: TGTGCCAGCAGCTCTCTAGGCCTGAGGGGGACTGAAGCTTTCTTT
CDR3 protein: CASSSLGLRGTEAFF

CDR3 length: 12
D gene: NA
clone size: once
J gene: TRBJ2-1
V gene: TRBV7-9
CDR3 DNA: TGTGCCAGCGAACCAACACGGGCTGAGCAGTTCTTC
CDR3 protein: CASEPTRAEQFF

CDR3 length: 15
D gene: TRBD1
clone size: NA
J gene: TRBJ1-1
V gene: TRBV7-3
CDR3 DNA: TGTGCCAGCAGCGCGAGACAGGGAAAGAACACTGAAGCTTTCTTT
CDR3 protein: CASSARQGKNTEAFF

CDR3 length: 14
D gene: NA
clone size: NA
J gene: TRBJ2-5
V gene: TRBV5-1
CDR3 DNA: TGCGCCAGCAGCTTCGTTACAGGGAGGGAGACCCAGTACTTC
CDR3 protein: CASSFVTGRETQYF

CDR3 length: 14
D gene: NA
clone size: NA
J gene: TRBJ2-3
V gene: TRBV28
CDR3 DNA: TGTGCCAGCATCTCGGTCGGGGGATCAGATACGCAGTATTTT
CDR3 protein: CASISVGGSDTQYF

CDR3 length: 15
D gene: TRBD1
clone size: once
J gene: TRBJ1-5
V gene: TRBV5-1
CDR3 DNA: TGCGCCAGCAGCTCCGGGACAGGGTTTGGGCAGCCCCAGCATTTT
CDR3 protein: CASSSGTGFGQPQHF

CDR3 length: 16
D gene: NA
clone size: NA
J gene: TRBJ2-1
V gene: TRBV5-1
CDR3 DNA: TGCGCCAGCAGCTTTTCTCAGGGGAGGTCCTACAATGAGCAGTTCTTC
CDR3 protein: CASSFSQGRSYNEQFF

CDR3 length: 14
D gene: TRBD2
clone size: NA
J gene: TRBJ2-7
V gene: TRBV18
CDR3 DNA: TGTGCCAGCTCACCGGGACTAGCAGGCTACGAGCAGTACTTC
CDR3 protein: CASSPGLAGYEQYF

CDR3 length: 11
D gene: NA
clone size: NA
J gene: TRBJ2-4
V gene: TRBV5-6
CDR3 DNA: TGTGCCAGCAGCTTGGGAAGCATTCAGTACTTC
CDR3 protein: CASSLGSIQYF

CDR3 length: 15
D gene: NA
clone size: NA
J gene: TRBJ1-1
V gene: TRBV2
CDR3 DNA: TGTGCCAGCAGTGAAGCGGGGGGGCCCTTCAATGAAGCTTTCTTT
CDR3 protein: CASSEAGGPFNEAFF

CDR3 length: 15
D gene: TRBD1
clone size: NA
J gene: TRBJ1-2
V gene: TRBV28
CDR3 DNA: TGTGCCAGCAGTAGCGGACAGGCAGAGAGCTATGGCTACACCTTC
CDR3 protein: CASSSGQAESYGYTF

CDR3 length: 14
D gene: NA
clone size: NA
J gene: TRBJ1-2
V gene: TRBV7-5
CDR3 DNA: TGTGCCAGAAGCGCACCCCGGACGTCCTATGGCTACACCTTC
CDR3 protein: CARSAPRTSYGYTF

CDR3 length: 18
D gene: TRBD2
clone size: NA
J gene: TRBJ2-1
V gene: TRBV11-3
CDR3 DNA: TGTGCCAGCAGCCCACCCATTACTAGCGTGAGCTCCTACAATGAGCAGTTCTTC
CDR3 protein: CASSPPITSVSSYNEQFF

CDR3 length: 16
D gene: TRBD2
clone size: NA
J gene: TRBJ2-3
V gene: TRBV29-1
CDR3 DNA: TGCAGCGTTGAAAGGTCTAGCGGGGGGGCTGCAGATACGCAGTATTTT
CDR3 protein: CSVERSSGGAADTQYF

CDR3 length: 16
D gene: NA
clone size: NA
J gene: TRBJ2-2
V gene: TRBV5-1
CDR3 DNA: TGCGCCAGCAGCTTGGGTGGGACAACGAACACCGGGGAGCTGTTTTTT
CDR3 protein: CASSLGGTTNTGELFF

CDR3 length: 16
D gene: TRBD1
clone size: NA
J gene: TRBJ2-7
V gene: TRBV11-1
CDR3 DNA: TGTGCCAGCAGACTTAGAAGGGGGACAGGTGACTACGAGCAGTACTTC
CDR3 protein: CASRLRRGTGDYEQYF

CDR3 length: 16
D gene: TRBD2
clone size: NA
J gene: TRBJ2-3
V gene: TRBV11-2
CDR3 DNA: TGTGCCAGCAGCTTAGGGTCCAGCGGGAGAACAGATACGCAGTATTTT
CDR3 protein: CASSLGSSGRTDTQYF

CDR3 length: 14
D gene: NA
clone size: NA
J gene: TRBJ2-3
V gene: TRBV27
CDR3 DNA: TGTGCCAGCAGTCTGACACATACTACAGATACGCAGTATTTT
CDR3 protein: CASSLTHTTDTQYF

CDR3 length: 13
D gene: NA
clone size: NA
J gene: TRBJ1-5
V gene: TRBV7-2
CDR3 DNA: TGTGCCAGCAGAGGATCTGGCAATCAGCCCCAGCATTTT
CDR3 protein: CASRGSGNQPQHF

CDR3 length: 13
D gene: NA
clone size: NA
J gene: TRBJ1-1
V gene: TRBV25-1
CDR3 DNA: TGTGCCAGCAGTGAAGTGGGGATTACTGAAGCTTTCTTT
CDR3 protein: CASSEVGITEAFF

CDR3 length: 13
D gene: NA
clone size: few
J gene: TRBJ1-2
V gene: TRBV30
CDR3 DNA: TGTGCCTGGAAAAGCTCCGGGGAAGATGGCTACACCTTC
CDR3 protein: CAWKSSGEDGYTF

CDR3 length: 14
D gene: TRBD2
clone size: NA
J gene: TRBJ2-5
V gene: TRBV2
CDR3 DNA: TGTGCCAGCAGAGAGCGGGGGGGTCCAGAGACCCAGTACTTC
CDR3 protein: CASRERGGPETQYF

CDR3 length: 12
D gene: TRBD1
clone size: NA
J gene: TRBJ1-1
V gene: TRBV7-9
CDR3 DNA: TGTGCCAGCAGCCGCGACAGGGATGAAGCTTTCTTT
CDR3 protein: CASSRDRDEAFF

CDR3 length: 14
D gene: NA
clone size: NA
J gene: TRBJ2-1
V gene: TRBV7-9
CDR3 DNA: TGTGCCAGCAGCTTAGATCTCTCCTACAATGAGCAGTTCTTC
CDR3 protein: CASSLDLSYNEQFF

CDR3 length: 13
D gene: NA
clone size: NA
J gene: TRBJ1-2
V gene: TRBV19
CDR3 DNA: TGTGCCAGTAGTATTGCCGACACGAATGGCTACACCTTC
CDR3 protein: CASSIADTNGYTF

CDR3 length: 15
D gene: TRBD1
clone size: few
J gene: TRBJ1-2
V gene: TRBV7-8
CDR3 DNA: TGTGCCAGCAGCTTGGGACAGGGCCTGCTGGAAGGCTACACCTTC
CDR3 protein: CASSLGQGLLEGYTF

CDR3 length: 14
D gene: TRBD1
clone size: NA
J gene: TRBJ1-2
V gene: TRBV29-1
CDR3 DNA: TGCAGCTCACGGGGGAGGGGGACAGACGCTGGCTACACCTTC
CDR3 protein: CSSRGRGTDAGYTF

CDR3 length: 16
D gene: TRBD1
clone size: NA
J gene: TRBJ1-5
V gene: TRBV19
CDR3 DNA: TGTGCCAGTAGTGCCCGAACAGGGGGACGTAATCAGCCCCAGCATTTT
CDR3 protein: CASSARTGGRNQPQHF

CDR3 length: 13
D gene: NA
clone size: NA
J gene: TRBJ1-2
V gene: TRBV18
CDR3 DNA: TGTGCCAGCTCAGCGATAGCTAACTATGGCTACACCTTC
CDR3 protein: CASSAIANYGYTF

CDR3 length: 15
D gene: NA
clone size: NA
J gene: TRBJ2-1
V gene: TRBV30
CDR3 DNA: TGTGCCTGGAGTGTGAGCAGGGGGGCCTACAATGAGCAGTTCTTC
CDR3 protein: CAWSVSRGAYNEQFF

CDR3 length: 14
D gene: NA
clone size: NA
J gene: TRBJ2-5
V gene: TRBV15
CDR3 DNA: TGTGCCACTACATGGTCGGGGTCGCAAGAGACCCAGTACTTC
CDR3 protein: CATTWSGSQETQYF

CDR3 length: 12
D gene: NA
clone size: NA
J gene: TRBJ1-5
V gene: TRBV30
CDR3 DNA: TGTGCCTGGGGGGGCGGGGATCAGCCCCAGCATTTT
CDR3 protein: CAWGGGDQPQHF

CDR3 length: 13
D gene: TRBD2
clone size: NA
J gene: TRBJ2-1
V gene: TRBV5-4
CDR3 DNA: TGTGCCAGCAGCCCGGAGCGGGGCAATGAGCAGTTCTTC
CDR3 protein: CASSPERGNEQFF

CDR3 length: 15
D gene: NA
clone size: NA
J gene: TRBJ2-5
V gene: TRBV7-2
CDR3 DNA: TGTGCCAGCAGCTTAGAACCGGGATCCAAAGAGACCCAGTACTTC
CDR3 protein: CASSLEPGSKETQYF

CDR3 length: 12
D gene: NA
clone size: NA
J gene: TRBJ1-1
V gene: TRBV5-1
CDR3 DNA: TGCGCCAGCAGCTTGGAAGGGGGAGTAGCTTTCTTT
CDR3 protein: CASSLEGGVAFF

CDR3 length: 15
D gene: NA
clone size: NA
J gene: TRBJ2-5
V gene: TRBV7-6
CDR3 DNA: TGTGCCAGCACCCAACTAGGGGCCGGTCAAGAGACCCAGTACTTC
CDR3 protein: CASTQLGAGQETQYF

CDR3 length: 12
D gene: NA
clone size: NA
J gene: TRBJ2-5
V gene: TRBV5-1
CDR3 DNA: TGCGCCAGCAGCCAGCGGCAAGAGACCCAGTACTTC
CDR3 protein: CASSQRQETQYF

CDR3 length: 17
D gene: NA
clone size: NA
J gene: TRBJ1-2
V gene: TRBV6-4
CDR3 DNA: TGTGCCAGCAGTGACTCGATTCTATCCAGGGCAGGGTATGGCTACACCTTC
CDR3 protein: CASSDSILSRAGYGYTF

CDR3 length: 16
D gene: TRBD2
clone size: NA
J gene: TRBJ2-1
V gene: TRBV5-1
CDR3 DNA: TGCGCCAGCAGCGCCACCGGGACTAGCTCCTACAATGAGCAGTTCTTC
CDR3 protein: CASSATGTSSYNEQFF

CDR3 length: 19
D gene: TRBD2
clone size: NA
J gene: TRBJ2-3
V gene: TRBV5-1
CDR3 DNA: TGCGCCAGCAGCTTGGGACTAGCGGGGGGCAGAATTAGCACAGATACGCAGTATTTT
CDR3 protein: CASSLGLAGGRISTDTQYF

CDR3 length: 15
D gene: NA
clone size: NA
J gene: TRBJ1-1
V gene: TRBV5-4
CDR3 DNA: TGTGCCAGCAGCCCGGCCCAGATTATGAACACTGAAGCTTTCTTT
CDR3 protein: CASSPAQIMNTEAFF

CDR3 length: 12
D gene: NA
clone size: NA
J gene: TRBJ1-1
V gene: TRBV6-1
CDR3 DNA: TGTGCCAGCAGTGTCGGAGGGCATGAAGCTTTCTTT
CDR3 protein: CASSVGGHEAFF

CDR3 length: 15
D gene: NA
clone size: medium-sized
J gene: TRBJ1-5
V gene: TRBV19
CDR3 DNA: TGTGCCAGCACCCTTTACGGGAATAGCAATCAGCCCCAGCATTTT
CDR3 protein: CASTLYGNSNQPQHF

CDR3 length: 13
D gene: NA
clone size: once
J gene: TRBJ1-1
V gene: TRBV19
CDR3 DNA: TGTGCCAGTAGTTCGGCTCGAGTGACGGGAGCTTTCTTT
CDR3 protein: CASSSARVTGAFF

CDR3 length: 16
D gene: NA
clone size: NA
J gene: TRBJ2-3
V gene: TRBV30
CDR3 DNA: TGTGCCTGGAGTGTAAGGGTTAGGACCGTCACAGATACGCAGTATTTT
CDR3 protein: CAWSVRVRTVTDTQYF

CDR3 length: 15
D gene: TRBD1
clone size: NA
J gene: TRBJ2-1
V gene: TRBV6-4
CDR3 DNA: TGTGCCAGCAGTACAGGACAGGGGGCTAATAATGAGCAGTTCTTC
CDR3 protein: CASSTGQGANNEQFF

CDR3 length: 13
D gene: NA
clone size: few
J gene: TRBJ1-3
V gene: TRBV6-1
CDR3 DNA: TGTGCCAGCAGCGGAGGCCCTGGAAACACCATATATTTT
CDR3 protein: CASSGGPGNTIYF

CDR3 length: 11
D gene: NA
clone size: NA
J gene: TRBJ1-1
V gene: TRBV28
CDR3 DNA: TGTGCCAGCAGTTTACCCACTGAAGCTTTCTTT
CDR3 protein: CASSLPTEAFF

CDR3 length: 13
D gene: NA
clone size: NA
J gene: TRBJ2-7
V gene: TRBV5-8
CDR3 DNA: TGTGCCAGCAGCTTAGGACTGACGTACGAGCAGTACTTC
CDR3 protein: CASSLGLTYEQYF

CDR3 length: 16
D gene: NA
clone size: NA
J gene: TRBJ1-3
V gene: TRBV15
CDR3 DNA: TGTGCCACCAGCAGAGCAGAAGGGGGCTCTGGAAACACCATATATTTT
CDR3 protein: CATSRAEGGSGNTIYF

CDR3 length: 13
D gene: TRBD1
clone size: NA
J gene: TRBJ2-4
V gene: TRBV7-8
CDR3 DNA: TGTGCCAGCACCAGACTGGACAGGGTCGGGCAGTACTTC
CDR3 protein: CASTRLDRVGQYF

CDR3 length: 13
D gene: NA
clone size: NA
J gene: TRBJ1-1
V gene: TRBV29-1
CDR3 DNA: TGCAGCGTTGTGAGGGGATCGAACACTGAAGCTTTCTTT
CDR3 protein: CSVVRGSNTEAFF